The sample holds many counts of the clone carrying this T cell receptor beta chain. What it binds is not known. TCR beta CDR3 amplification used multiplex PCR with 32 V and 13 J primers. TCRdb itself ran the multiplex PCR reads through MiXCR, one entry per CDR3 protein. The table includes 30,000 to 40,000 distinct CDR3 sequences, approximately 30% detected once. The template for each sample was around 540 ng of genomic DNA, which had been extracted from bulk tumor tissue. The authors collected several far-apart biopsies from each primary tumor during surgery. Enrolled individuals presented with untreated, newly diagnosed non-small cell lung cancer and received curative surgery. This sample is drawn from a study of immune heterogeneity within non-small cell lung tumors. Study in general: The tumor set comprised a few squamous cell carcinomas and around eleven non-squamous carcinomas (plus 1 not otherwise specified). The study's findings and limits: Local tumor mutational burden showed a correlation with local T-cell clonality that was moderate but significant (R 0.3 to 0.35).

Trimming took 3 bases from V and 5 from J, leaving 16 bases between them. The CDR3 is made up of 15 amino acids. The rearrangement links TRBV12-3 or TRBV12-4 to TRBJ1-1; D is possibly TRBD1 (6 bases). The clonotype comes from a middle-aged man with non-small cell lung cancer. The sample taken for sequencing was lung tumor tissue. The CDR3 here is CASSLRQGLGTEAFF. In DNA, the CDR3 is TGTGCCAGCAGTTTGCGGCAGGGGTTGGGGACTGAAGCTTTCTTT.